This T cell receptor (beta chain) originates from a study of T-cell memory formation after mild COVID-19. TCRdb passed the 5' RACE reads through MiXCR, listing each CDR3 protein once. The sample lists just over 400,000 distinct CDR3 sequences; about a quarter were seen once. The CDR3 is 14 residues long. V was shortened by 5 bases and J by 2 bases, with 13 bases between the two germline ends. Germline CDR1 and CDR2: MNHEY and SVGEGT. On this clonotype itself: The antigen is undetermined.

The study, taken as a whole, reports: The SARS-CoV-2 specificity of second-wave clones reaching peak at day 37 remained unverified. Some responding clones appeared in pre-infection memory, suggesting cross-reactive memory joined.

This receptor was identified in an adult woman who had mild COVID-19 (a few samples of this study predate the infection). Cell type and time point are not known. This rearrangement joins TRBV6-2 or TRBV6-3 to TRBJ2-7, with D possibly TRBD1 on 6 matching bases. Sequencing used PBMCs or a T cell subset sorted from them (not recorded which). The CDR3 protein is CASSTTGSPYEQYF. CDR3 bases: TGTGCCAGCAGTACAACAGGGTCCCCCTACGAGCAGTACTTC.